This T cell receptor beta chain was sequenced in a study of Graves' ophthalmopathy and Graves' hyperthyroidism. Study details: Absence of ophthalmopathy within 18 months of follow-up defined stable hyperthyroidism. Findings and limits, study-wide: The study's model predicted ophthalmopathy progression at about 68% sensitivity and about 72% specificity. Blood also contained most of the expanded thyroid clonotypes above 0.001 frequency.

RNA transcripts served as template for amplifying TCR beta CDR3 sequences. HTBI primers primed a first-round RT-PCR, and a second-round multiplex PCR followed. TCRdb independently ran MiXCR on the multiplex PCR reads; one entry per CDR3 protein. The data hold 1 million to 1.3 million distinct CDR3 sequences, with approximately 35% observed a single time. Ten or more counts support this clonotype. Its specificity is not known. This CDR3 is 13 amino acids long. Germline values: CDR1 SGHVS, CDR2 FNYEAQ. V was pared by 5 bases and J by 5 bases, with 12 bases between. This chain joins TRBV7-6 and TRBJ2-5; D uncertain. Sequenced sample: peripheral blood or thyroid tissue (not recorded which). The clonotype originates from an adult man with Graves' hyperthyroidism. CDR3 coding DNA: TGTGCCAGCAGCCCAATCACCAGTGAGACCCAGTACTTC. It codes for CASSPITSETQYF.